These 14 T cell receptor beta chains were all obtained from the same sample, sequenced in a study of identical twins. TCRdb passed the 5' RACE reads through MiXCR, listing each CDR3 protein once. Of 640,000 or so distinct CDR3 sequences detected, approximately 6% appear once; the ten largest clones hold 1.5% to 2%. The sample consisted of naive T cells sorted from blood. Source of these receptors: a young man in good health.

This clonotype came up many times. The chain carries TRBV9 and TRBJ2-7; 12 nucleotides agree with TRBD1. The CDR3 totals 15 residues. Unmatched junction bases numbered 9, after V lost 5 bases and J lost 6 bases. The V gene's germline CDR1 is SGDLS and CDR2 YYNGEE. CDR3 nucleotides: TGTGCCAGCAGTGTTACCGGGACAGGGGGCAGCGAGCAGTACTTC. Its translation is CASSVTGTGGSEQYF.

This clonotype was seen a handful of times. This chain uses TRBV2 with TRBJ2-2; 14 bases match TRBD2. CDR1 is SNHLY, CDR2 FYNNEI, per germline. Unmatched junction bases numbered 7, after V lost 10 bases and J lost 9 bases. CDR3 size: 14 residues. CDR3 residues: CAIPGLAGDRELFF. The CDR3, as DNA: TGTGCCATCCCGGGACTAGCGGGAGATCGGGAGCTGTTTTTT.

The J gene is TRBJ2-5, the V gene TRBV7-2; 12 bases line up with TRBD2. CDR1 SGHTA and CDR2 FQGNSA come from the germline V gene. CDR3 length equals 15 residues. Trimming at V came to 3 bases and at J to 5 bases, leaving 4 bases not matched to a gene. The CDR3 region has the DNA TGTGCCAGCAGCTTCTGGACTAGCGGGACTGAGACCCAGTACTTC. Its translation: CASSFWTSGTETQYF.

This clonotype was counted ten times or more. This sequence joins TRBV20-1 and TRBJ2-2, with 10 bases aligning to TRBD2. This CDR3 contains 16 residues. Germline assignment: CDR1 DFQATT and CDR2 SNEGSKA (reference sequence). V shed 1 base, J shed 6 bases, and the junction held 8 bases outside the gene matches. The CDR3 is CSARADSSGSPGELFF. For the CDR3, the DNA is TGCAGTGCTAGAGCCGACTCTAGCGGGAGTCCCGGGGAGCTGTTTTTT.

This clonotype has more than one count but fewer than ten. V gene TRBV12-3 or TRBV12-4 combines with J gene TRBJ1-6, with a weak D call TRBD1 (6 bases). This CDR3 has 17 amino acids. V lost 1 base to trimming and J lost 4 bases, with 14 bases between them. Here the CDR3 DNA reads TGTGCCAGCAGTTTAGGTGCTCCACAGGGTTATAATTCACCCCTCCACTTT. Translating it yields CASSLGAPQGYNSPLHF.

The chain combines TRBV25-1 with TRBJ2-2; a possible D gene is TRBD2 (6 bases). The length of the CDR3 is 14 residues. The V end lost 0 bases, the J end lost 4 bases, and 6 bases lay between the germline ends. Germline CDR1 is MGHDK and CDR2 is SYGVNS. In DNA form, the CDR3 reads TGTGCCAGCAGTGAATACGGGGGCACCGGGGAGCTGTTTTTT. Its protein product is CASSEYGGTGELFF.

There are many counts of this clonotype. The chain has TRBV5-1 and TRBJ2-2; TRBD1 matches 9 bases. After removal of 7 bases from V and 0 bases from J, the junction contained 7 bases not matched to a gene. The CDR3 loop spans 16 amino acids. The germline V gene has CDR1 SGHRS and CDR2 YFSETQ. CDR3 DNA: TGCGCCAGCTTTTGGGGACAGGGTTCGAACACCGGGGAGCTGTTTTTT. It yields the protein CASFWGQGSNTGELFF. The whole variable domain, filled in from reference TRBV5-1 and TRBJ2-2, reads KAGVTQTPRYLIKTRGQQVTLSCSPISGHRSVSWYQQTPGQGLQFLFEYFSETQRNKGNFPGRFSGRQFSNSRSEMNVSTLELGDSALYLCASFWGQGSNTGELFFGEGSRLTVL.

This clonotype came up a few times. This chain uses TRBV7-8 with TRBJ1-5; D is unresolved. Germline-derived CDR1 and CDR2 are SGHVS and FQNEAQ. The CDR3 is 15 residues long. V was cut by 6 bases and J by 7 bases, with 19 bases left in between. DNA for the CDR3: TGTGCCAGCAGTTTATACTCTAGGGCGTACCAGCCCCAGCATTTT. Translated: CASSLYSRAYQPQHF.

This clonotype was seen at least ten times. V usage is TRBV15 and J usage is TRBJ2-4; D gene uncertain. The germline gives CDR1 LNHNV, CDR2 YYDKDF (reference sequence). Trimming removed 4 bases at V and 8 bases at J, with 9 bases between. There are 12 residues in the CDR3. This CDR3 is CATSIRQDIQYF. The CDR3 DNA reads TGTGCCACCAGCATAAGACAAGACATTCAGTACTTC.

The chain is built from TRBV5-1 and TRBJ2-1; D tentatively fits TRBD1 or TRBD2 (5 bases each). CDR1 and CDR2 (germline): SGHRS, YFSETQ. V was clipped by 3 bases and J by 7 bases, with 11 bases between them. The CDR3 runs to 13 residues. The CDR3 nucleotides are TGCGCCAGCAGCTCCCGATGGGGGAATGAGCAGTTCTTC. Its translation: CASSSRWGNEQFF. The full variable domain, its missing parts supplied by reference TRBV5-1 and TRBJ2-1, is KAGVTQTPRYLIKTRGQQVTLSCSPISGHRSVSWYQQTPGQGLQFLFEYFSETQRNKGNFPGRFSGRQFSNSRSEMNVSTLELGDSALYLCASSSRWGNEQFFGPGTRLTVL.

This clonotype was seen ten or more times. The chain couples TRBV20-1 to TRBJ2-5; tentatively, D is TRBD2 (5 bases). Per the germline V gene, CDR1 is DFQATT and CDR2 is SNEGSKA (reference sequence). The CDR3 length is 12 residues. V lost 3 bases, J lost 2 bases, and 7 bases lay in between. CDR3 DNA: TGCAGTGCTAGGACTATACAAGAGACCCAGTACTTC. Its protein is CSARTIQETQYF.

Only one count was recorded for this clonotype. A much larger clone lies a single base off, so this may be a read error. The chain carries TRBV5-1 and TRBJ2-5, with D possibly TRBD2 on 5 matching bases. CDR1 and CDR2 from the germline V gene are SGHRS and YFSETQ. V was trimmed by 5 bases and J by 0 bases, leaving 11 bases between them. The CDR3 covers 14 residues. CDR3 amino acids: CASSLQLDQETQYF. Here the CDR3 DNA reads TGCGCCAGCAGTCTTCAACTAGACCAAGAGACCCAGTACTTC.

This clonotype was seen more than once but under ten times. The genes are TRBV12-3 or TRBV12-4 and TRBJ2-1, with D tentatively TRBD2 (6 bases). The CDR3 runs 13 residues. V lost 5 bases to trimming and J lost 9 bases, with 14 bases between them. CDR3 bases: TGTGCCAGCAGTCTAGGACGGGGAGGTGAGCAGTTCTTC. Amino acid sequence: CASSLGRGGEQFF.

This clonotype has ten or more counts. The chain uses TRBV29-1 and TRBJ2-3; perhaps TRBD2 as D (5 bases). Germline values: CDR1 SQVTM, CDR2 ANQGSEA. The CDR3 runs 10 residues. The CDR3 DNA reads TGCAGTGGACTTACGGATACGCAGTATTTT. Translating it yields CSGLTDTQYF.